This TCR beta chain was retrieved from a study of blood T cell repertoires in COVID-19. CDR1 is SGHNT, CDR2 YYREEE, per germline (reference sequence). With 1 base removed from V and 5 bases from J, the gap between germline ends came to 10 bases. This CDR3 is built from 14 residues. Sequencing was performed with immunoSEQ multiplex PCR; in TCRdb, only in-frame clones are kept and a portion is missing. The sample has tens of thousands of clones; approximately 85% are singletons. The V gene is TRBV5-4, the J gene TRBJ2-1; D possibly corresponds to TRBD2 (5 bases). The sample consisted of peripheral blood. The receptor's source is a man between 60 and 75 years old with active or convalescent COVID-19. In DNA, the CDR3 is TGTGCCAGCAGCTTGATTAGCGCACACAATGAGCAGTTCTTC. Its protein is CASSLISAHNEQFF.